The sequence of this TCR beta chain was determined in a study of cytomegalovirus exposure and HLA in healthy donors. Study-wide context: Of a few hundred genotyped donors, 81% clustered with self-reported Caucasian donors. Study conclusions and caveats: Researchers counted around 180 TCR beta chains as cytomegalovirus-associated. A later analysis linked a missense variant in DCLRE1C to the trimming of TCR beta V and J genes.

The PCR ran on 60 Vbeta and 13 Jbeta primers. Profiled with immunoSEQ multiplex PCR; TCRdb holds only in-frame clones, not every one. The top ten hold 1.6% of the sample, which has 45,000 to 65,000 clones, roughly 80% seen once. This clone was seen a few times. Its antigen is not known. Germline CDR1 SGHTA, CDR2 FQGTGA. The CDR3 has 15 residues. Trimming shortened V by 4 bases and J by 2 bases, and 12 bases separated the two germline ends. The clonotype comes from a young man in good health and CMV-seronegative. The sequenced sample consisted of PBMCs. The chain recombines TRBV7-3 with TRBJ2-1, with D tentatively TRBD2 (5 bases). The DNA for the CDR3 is TGTGCCAGCAGCTCGAAGCGGTCAACCTACAATGAGCAGTTCTTC. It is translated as CASSSKRSTYNEQFF.